This T cell receptor (beta chain) was documented in a study of blood T cell repertoires in COVID-19. Study details: Sites across the United States, Italy and Spain contributed samples from acute and convalescent COVID-19.

Seattle-derived patients entered the study during active infection and were followed longitudinally. Per the study methods: Nucleated cell number was recorded as an estimate derived from reference gene primer amplification. The table came from immunoSEQ multiplex PCR; TCRdb's copy has only in-frame clones and leaves some out. V, J and clone size reflect that table, while D and trimming were determined from the DNA. The sample lists 60,000 to 90,000 clones, roughly 85% seen once, with approximately 9.9% in the top ten. Germline assignment: CDR1 SQVTM and CDR2 ANQGSEA. This CDR3 has 14 residues. V lost 3 bases and J lost 8; bases outside the gene matches: 8.

The specimen sequenced was peripheral blood. This chain connects TRBV29-1 to TRBJ2-1, with TRBD2 matching over 9 bases. The sequence derives from a man aged 55 to 70 with COVID-19, enrolled during active disease. CDR3 nucleotides: TGCAGCGTTGATGGGCGGGGGGGCCTTGATGAGCAGTTCTTC. Its translation is CSVDGRGGLDEQFF.